The 20 T cell receptor beta chains below were found in one sample sequenced in a study of T-cell reconstitution after alpha-beta-depleted transplantation in children. Preparation of the TCRbeta library used unique molecular identifiers. TCRdb recomputed calls from the PCR reads with MiXCR, one row per CDR3 protein. The table lists 200,000 to 300,000 distinct CDR3 sequences, about 24% of them singletons. The source material was PBMCs, mostly from graft donor cells, sampled 360 days after TCRalphabeta/CD19-depleted stem cell transplant. The receptor source for this set is a female patient aged 2 to 10 who had a stem cell transplant for congenital amegakaryocytic thrombocytopenia, so the T cells may come from the graft donor.

The chain combines TRBV27 with TRBJ2-5, with D hard to call. Germline CDR1 and CDR2: MNHEY and SMNVEV (reference sequence). This CDR3 spans 13 amino acids. The V end lost 5 bases, the J end lost 7 bases, and 14 bases lay between the germline ends. The CDR3 bases are TGTGCCAGCAGTGGGCGTCCGGGTGGGACCCAGTACTTC. This gives the protein CASSGRPGGTQYF.

The rearrangement links TRBV4-2 to TRBJ1-2, with D uncertain. Per the germline V gene, CDR1 is LGHNA and CDR2 is YNFKEQ. CDR3 length: 16 residues. The V gene lost 6 bases and the J gene lost 3 bases, with 20 bases spanning the gap. CDR3 coding DNA: TGTGCCAGCAGGCCAAGTCTAGGAATTCGGTACTATGGCTACACCTTC. This sequence encodes CASRPSLGIRYYGYTF.

The chain combines TRBV20-1 with TRBJ2-1; unclear D gene. This CDR3 contains 16 residues. Germline CDR1 reads DFQATT; CDR2 reads SNEGSKA (reference sequence). Trimming took 1 base from V and 0 from J, leaving 13 bases between them. The CDR3 sequence: CSARVKTASSYNEQFF. CDR3 sequence (DNA): TGCAGTGCTAGAGTCAAGACGGCGAGCTCCTACAATGAGCAGTTCTTC.

This clonotype was detected ten times or more. The rearrangement joins TRBV12-3 or TRBV12-4 to TRBJ2-1; a weak D match, TRBD1 (5 bases). The V end lost 3 bases, the J end lost 8 bases, and 17 bases lay between the germline ends. The CDR3 length is 15 residues. The CDR3 nucleotides read TGTGCCAGCAGTTTTCAGGCCAGGGTTAACGATGAGCAGTTCTTC. Translated, it gives CASSFQARVNDEQFF.

This clonotype appeared many times. The gene calls are TRBV5-1 and TRBJ2-1; D remains ambiguous. The CDR3 runs to 13 residues. V lost 0 bases to trimming and J lost 10 bases, with 11 bases between them. Germline CDR1 reads SGHRS; CDR2 reads YFSETQ. DNA of the CDR3: TGCGCCAGCAGCTTGGGACCGACCCGCGAGCAGTTCTTC. Translation gives CASSLGPTREQFF.

Remarks on this clonotype: A much larger clone sits a single nucleotide away, making a read error possible. The rearrangement uses TRBV3-1 and TRBJ1-1; unclear D gene. Germline V gives CDR1 LGHDT, CDR2 YNNKEL (reference sequence). This CDR3 has 12 amino acids. V lost 4 bases to trimming and J lost 2 bases, with 5 bases between them. Here the CDR3 DNA reads TGTGCCAGCAGCCTAGACAACACTGAAGCTTTCTTT. Its protein product is CASSLDNTEAFF.

The V and J genes are TRBV7-2 and TRBJ2-2, with D perhaps matching TRBD2 (5 bases). This CDR3 is built from 14 residues. V was cut by 1 base and J by 4 bases, with 7 bases left in between. Germline-derived CDR1 and CDR2 are SGHTA and FQGNSA. The CDR3 loop is CASSLVRGTGELFF. In nucleotides, the CDR3 is TGTGCCAGCAGCTTAGTTCGGGGCACCGGGGAGCTGTTTTTT.

This clonotype has only a few counts. The gene calls are TRBV12-3 or TRBV12-4 and TRBJ2-3; 7 bases are a match to TRBD1. The length of the CDR3 is 19 residues. The V and J ends lost 2 bases and 0 bases, in that order; junction bases with no gene match: 14. CDR3 nucleotides: TGTGCCAGCAGTTTATATTGGGACAGCAGGAGCGTAAGCACAGATACGCAGTATTTT. It is translated as CASSLYWDSRSVSTDTQYF.

The chain employs TRBV7-9 and TRBJ1-2; D possibly corresponds to TRBD1 (5 bases). The CDR3 is 14 amino acids. Between the trimmed V and J ends, which lost 5 bases and 3 bases, there was a span of 13 bases. Germline assignment: CDR1 SEHNR and CDR2 FQNEAQ (reference sequence). CDR3 sequence reads: CASSPGGDDYGYTF. The CDR3 nucleotides are TGTGCCAGCAGCCCCGGGGGGGACGACTATGGCTACACCTTC.

This clonotype was picked up a small number of times. The chain uses TRBV3-1 and TRBJ2-1; D unclear. Trimming stripped 0 bases from V and 6 bases from J, with 9 bases between. The CDR3 is 14 amino acids. Germline CDR1 is LGHDT and CDR2 is YNNKEL (reference sequence). The CDR3 DNA follows: TGTGCCAGCAGCCAAGACCCGAGAGGCAATGAGCAGTTCTTC. Amino acid sequence: CASSQDPRGNEQFF.

CDR3 sequence (DNA): TGTGCCAGCAGCCAGGGGTGGGGGGGAGGTGAGCAGTTCTTC. This encodes CASSQGWGGGEQFF. The chain recombines TRBV6-2 or TRBV6-3 with TRBJ2-1; tentative D call: TRBD2 (7 bases). Germline V gene lookup returns CDR1 MNHEY and CDR2 SVGEGT. The V end was cut by 6 bases, the J end by 9 bases, with 18 bases between. CDR3 length: 14 residues.

Only a few counts were recorded for this clonotype. As DNA, the CDR3 is TGCGCCAGCAGCTTGGATGGCAGGGAAGGAGCTGAAGCTTTCTTT. This gives the protein CASSLDGREGAEAFF. This chain connects TRBV5-1 to TRBJ1-1, with TRBD1 as a possible D gene (5 bases). V shed 0 bases and J shed 6 bases, with 15 bases lying between them. This CDR3 region has 15 residues. Germline V gives CDR1 SGHRS, CDR2 YFSETQ.

This clonotype was seen ten or more times. The chain joins TRBV12-3 or TRBV12-4 to TRBJ2-3; perhaps TRBD2 as D (6 bases). The CDR3 loop spans 15 amino acids. Between the trimmed V and J ends, which lost 6 bases and 0 bases, there was a span of 13 bases. The CDR3 region has the DNA TGTGCCAGCAGCCGAGACGGGAGTAGCACAGATACGCAGTATTTT. Amino acids: CASSRDGSSTDTQYF.

The J gene is TRBJ1-2, the V gene TRBV7-2; tentatively, D is TRBD1 (5 bases). Trimming shortened V by 5 bases and J by 2 bases, and 18 bases separated the two germline ends. Germline CDR1 reads SGHTA; CDR2 reads FQGNSA. The CDR3 spans 16 residues. The CDR3 DNA sequence: TGTGCCAGCAGCATAAGTGGGGGACCGCCAAACTATGGCTACACCTTC. Protein product: CASSISGGPPNYGYTF.

This clonotype was recorded at least ten times. This rearrangement joins TRBV11-2 to TRBJ2-5; 9 nucleotides align to TRBD2. The CDR3 contains 14 residues. The V and J ends lost 1 base and 3 bases, in that order; junction bases with no gene match: 0. Per germline, CDR1 SGHAT and CDR2 FQNNGV. The CDR3 loop is CASSLGLAEETQYF. Here the CDR3 DNA reads TGTGCCAGCAGCTTAGGACTAGCGGAAGAGACCCAGTACTTC.

This clonotype has just a few counts. The genes are TRBV18 and TRBJ2-1, with TRBD1 identical over 7 bases. V gave up 4 bases and J gave up 4 bases; unmatched junction bases: 7. Per germline, CDR1 KGHSH and CDR2 LQKENI. This CDR3 is built from 15 residues. The CDR3 is CASSRQGPAYNEQFF. In nucleotides, the CDR3 is TGTGCCAGCTCACGACAGGGCCCCGCTTACAATGAGCAGTTCTTC. Full variable domain (rest looked up from reference TRBV18 and TRBJ2-1): NAGVMQNPRHLVRRRGQEARLRCSPMKGHSHVYWYRQLPEEGLKFMVYLQKENIIDESGMPKERFSAEFPKEGPSILRIQQVVRGDSAAYFCASSRQGPAYNEQFFGPGTRLTVL.

This clonotype was seen many times. The V and J genes are TRBV20-1 and TRBJ2-1, with 8 bases that match TRBD1. CDR3 length: 16 amino acids. The V segment lost 0 bases and the J segment 5 bases; nucleotides outside the gene matches: 9. CDR1 and CDR2 from the germline V gene are DFQATT and SNEGSKA (reference sequence). CDR3 amino acids: CSARDPGQGGNNEQFF. CDR3 nucleotide sequence: TGCAGTGCTAGAGATCCTGGACAGGGTGGCAACAATGAGCAGTTCTTC.

V gene TRBV20-1 combines with J gene TRBJ1-4; maybe TRBD1 (6 bases). Germline CDR1 DFQATT, CDR2 SNEGSKA (reference sequence). This CDR3 is built from 13 residues. V was pared by 5 bases and J by 6 bases, with 13 bases between. The CDR3 reads CSAQGSFDEKLFF. CDR3 DNA sequence: TGCAGTGCTCAGGGGAGTTTTGATGAAAAACTGTTTTTT.

This clonotype turned up a few times. The chain uses TRBV6-6 and TRBJ1-3, with D possibly matching TRBD1 (5 bases). The germline V gene encodes CDR1 MNHNY and CDR2 SVGAGI (reference sequence). CDR3 length equals 12 residues. With 2 bases removed from V and 6 bases from J, the gap between germline ends came to 5 bases. This chain's CDR3 is CASSYGQNTIYF. The CDR3 nucleotides read TGTGCCAGCAGTTACGGACAAAACACCATATATTTT.

At least ten counts were recorded for this clonotype. The chain is built from TRBV3-1 and TRBJ2-5; TRBD2 matches 13 bases. Germline V gene sequence: CDR1 LGHDT, CDR2 YNNKEL (reference sequence). With V trimmed by 4 bases and J by 4 bases, 3 bases remained unmatched. CDR3 length: 15 amino acids. CDR3 nucleotides: TGTGCCAGCAGCCTTCGACTAGCGGGAGGAGAGACCCAGTACTTC. This codes for CASSLRLAGGETQYF.